In this sample, the clone carrying this TCR beta chain is medium-sized (0.01 to 0.1%). Its antigen is as yet unknown. The time point here: sample taken at primary tumor resection. Tumor, nontumor lung or frozen PBMC supplied whole RNA that was sequenced unsorted. These data are taken from a study of spatial heterogeneity in lung cancer. General study findings and limits: Tumor mutation counts were tracked by expanded intratumoral alpha and beta TCR counts.

TCRdb re-called the 5' RACE reads with MiXCR, one entry per CDR3 protein. This sample yields some 3,400 distinct CDR3 sequences, of which approximately 5.6% are seen a single time; 14% to 15% belongs to the top ten. Sequenced here: lung tumor tissue, sampled at surgery. This receptor was identified in a male donor with early-stage non-small cell lung cancer.

CDR3 loop: CASSFADSPLHF. The CDR3, as DNA: TGTGCCAGCAGTTTTGCGGATTCACCCCTCCACTTT. The chain has TRBV28 and TRBJ1-6; no firm D call. The CDR3 contains 12 residues. Trimming removed 3 bases from V and 8 bases from J, with 5 bases in between. Germline CDR1 reads MDHEN; CDR2 reads SYDVKM.